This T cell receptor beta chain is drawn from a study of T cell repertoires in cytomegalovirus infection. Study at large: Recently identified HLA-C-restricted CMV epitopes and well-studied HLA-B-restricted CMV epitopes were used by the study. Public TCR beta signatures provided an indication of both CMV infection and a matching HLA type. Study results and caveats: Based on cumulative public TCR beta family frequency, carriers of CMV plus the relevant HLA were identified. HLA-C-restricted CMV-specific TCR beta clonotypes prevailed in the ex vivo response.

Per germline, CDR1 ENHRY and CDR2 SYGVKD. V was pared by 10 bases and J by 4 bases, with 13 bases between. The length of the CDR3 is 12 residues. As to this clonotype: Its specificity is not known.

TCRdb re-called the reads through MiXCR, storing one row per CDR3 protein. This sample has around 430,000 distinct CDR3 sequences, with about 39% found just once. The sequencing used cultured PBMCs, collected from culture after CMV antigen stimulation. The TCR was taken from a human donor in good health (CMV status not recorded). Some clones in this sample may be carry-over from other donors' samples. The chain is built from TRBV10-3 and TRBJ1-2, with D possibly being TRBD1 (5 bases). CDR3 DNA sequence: TGTGCCACCACGAATGGGGGCTATGGCTACACCTTC. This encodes CATTNGGYGYTF.